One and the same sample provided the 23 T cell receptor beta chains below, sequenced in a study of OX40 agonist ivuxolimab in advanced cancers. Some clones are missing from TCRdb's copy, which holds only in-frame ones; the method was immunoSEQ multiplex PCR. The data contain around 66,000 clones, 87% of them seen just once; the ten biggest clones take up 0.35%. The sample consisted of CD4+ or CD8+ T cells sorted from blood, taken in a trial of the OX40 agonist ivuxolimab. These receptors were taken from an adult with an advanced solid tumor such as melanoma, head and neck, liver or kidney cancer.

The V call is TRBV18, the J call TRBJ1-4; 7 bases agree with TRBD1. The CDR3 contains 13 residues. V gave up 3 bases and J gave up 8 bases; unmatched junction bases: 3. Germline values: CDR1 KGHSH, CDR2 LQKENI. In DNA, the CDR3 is TGTGCCAGCTCACCGGGGACAGAAGAAAAACTGTTTTTT. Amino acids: CASSPGTEEKLFF.

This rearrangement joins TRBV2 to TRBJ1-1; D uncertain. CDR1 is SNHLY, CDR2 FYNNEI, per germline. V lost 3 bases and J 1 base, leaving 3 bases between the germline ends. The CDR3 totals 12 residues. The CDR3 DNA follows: TGTGCCAGCAGTGATTGGAACACTGAAGCTTTCTTT. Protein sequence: CASSDWNTEAFF.

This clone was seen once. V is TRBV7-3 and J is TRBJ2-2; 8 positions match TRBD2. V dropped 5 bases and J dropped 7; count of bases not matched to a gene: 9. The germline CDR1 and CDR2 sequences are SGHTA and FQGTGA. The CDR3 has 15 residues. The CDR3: CASSPGPSGFGELFF. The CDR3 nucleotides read TGTGCCAGCAGCCCCGGGCCTAGCGGGTTCGGGGAGCTGTTTTTT.

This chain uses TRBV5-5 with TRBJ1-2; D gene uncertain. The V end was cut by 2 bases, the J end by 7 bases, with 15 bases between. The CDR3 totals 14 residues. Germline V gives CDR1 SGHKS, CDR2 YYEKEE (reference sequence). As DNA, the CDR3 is TGTGCCAGCAGCTTAAATACAGTCAACGGTGGCTACACCTTC. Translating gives CASSLNTVNGGYTF. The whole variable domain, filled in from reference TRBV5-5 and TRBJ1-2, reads DAGVTQSPTHLIKTRGQQVTLRCSPISGHKSVSWYQQVLGQGPQFIFQYYEKEERGRGNFPDRFSARQFPNYSSELNVNALLLGDSALYLCASSLNTVNGGYTFGSGTRLTVV.

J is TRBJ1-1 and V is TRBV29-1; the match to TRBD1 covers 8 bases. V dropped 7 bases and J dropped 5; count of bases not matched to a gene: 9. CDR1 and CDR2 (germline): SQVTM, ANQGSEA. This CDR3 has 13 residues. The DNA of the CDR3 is TGCAGCGCCGCGACAGGGGTAGGTACTGAAGCTTTCTTT. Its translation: CSAATGVGTEAFF. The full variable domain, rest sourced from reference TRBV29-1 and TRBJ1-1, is SAVISQKPSRDICQRGTSLTIQCQVDSQVTMMFWYRQQPGQSLTLIATANQGSEATYESGFVIDKFPISRPNLTFSTLTVSNMSPEDSSIYLCSAATGVGTEAFFGQGTRLTVV.

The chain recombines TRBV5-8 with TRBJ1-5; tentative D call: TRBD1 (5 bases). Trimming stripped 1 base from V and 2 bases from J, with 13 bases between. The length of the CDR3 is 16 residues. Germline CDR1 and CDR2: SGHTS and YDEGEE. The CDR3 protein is CASSLSWRGRNQPQHF. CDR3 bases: TGTGCCAGCAGCTTGAGTTGGAGGGGACGCAATCAGCCCCAGCATTTT.

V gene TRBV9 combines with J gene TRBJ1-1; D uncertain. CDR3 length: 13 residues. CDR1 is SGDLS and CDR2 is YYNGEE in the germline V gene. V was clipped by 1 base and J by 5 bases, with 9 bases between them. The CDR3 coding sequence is TGTGCCAGCAGCGTACGGTCCGGGACTGAAGCTTTCTTT. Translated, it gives CASSVRSGTEAFF.

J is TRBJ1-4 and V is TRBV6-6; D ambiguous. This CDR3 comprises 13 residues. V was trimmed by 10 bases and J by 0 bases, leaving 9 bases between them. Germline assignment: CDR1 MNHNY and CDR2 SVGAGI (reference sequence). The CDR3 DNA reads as TGTGCCACCTCACGCTCAACTAATGAAAAACTGTTTTTT. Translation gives CATSRSTNEKLFF.

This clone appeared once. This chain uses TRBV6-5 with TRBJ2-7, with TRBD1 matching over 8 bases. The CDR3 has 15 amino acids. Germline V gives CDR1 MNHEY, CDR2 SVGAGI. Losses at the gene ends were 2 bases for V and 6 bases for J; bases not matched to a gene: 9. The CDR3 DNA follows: TGTGCCAGCAGTTACCTGAGGACAGGGCAGGGCGAGCAGTACTTC. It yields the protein CASSYLRTGQGEQYF.

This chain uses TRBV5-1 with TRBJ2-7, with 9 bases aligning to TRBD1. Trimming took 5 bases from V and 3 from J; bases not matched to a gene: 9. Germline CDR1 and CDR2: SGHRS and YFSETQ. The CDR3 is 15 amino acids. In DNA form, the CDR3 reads TGCGCCAGCAGAACTGACGGGACAGGGAACTACGAGCAGTACTTC. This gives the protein CASRTDGTGNYEQYF. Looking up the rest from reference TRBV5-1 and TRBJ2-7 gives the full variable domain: KAGVTQTPRYLIKTRGQQVTLSCSPISGHRSVSWYQQTPGQGLQFLFEYFSETQRNKGNFPGRFSGRQFSNSRSEMNVSTLELGDSALYLCASRTDGTGNYEQYFGPGTRLTVT.

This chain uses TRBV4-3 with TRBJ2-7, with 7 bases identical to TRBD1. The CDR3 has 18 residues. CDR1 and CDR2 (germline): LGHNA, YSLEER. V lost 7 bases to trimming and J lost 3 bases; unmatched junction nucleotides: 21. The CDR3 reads CASNPRMTGPLNFYEQYF. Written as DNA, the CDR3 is TGCGCCAGCAACCCTCGGATGACAGGGCCATTAAACTTCTACGAGCAGTACTTC.

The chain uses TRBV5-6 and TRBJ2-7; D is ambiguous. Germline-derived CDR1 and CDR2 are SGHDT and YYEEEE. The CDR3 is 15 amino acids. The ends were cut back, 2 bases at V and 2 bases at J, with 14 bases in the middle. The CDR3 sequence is CASSFDVLTPYEQYF. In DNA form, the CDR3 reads TGTGCCAGCAGCTTTGACGTACTTACCCCCTACGAGCAGTACTTC.

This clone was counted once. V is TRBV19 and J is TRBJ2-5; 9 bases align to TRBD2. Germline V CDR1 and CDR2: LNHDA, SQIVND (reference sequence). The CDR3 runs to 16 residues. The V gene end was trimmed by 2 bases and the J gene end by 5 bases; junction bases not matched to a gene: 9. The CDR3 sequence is CASSIYGGGARETQYF. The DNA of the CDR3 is TGTGCCAGTAGTATATATGGCGGGGGGGCCCGGGAGACCCAGTACTTC.

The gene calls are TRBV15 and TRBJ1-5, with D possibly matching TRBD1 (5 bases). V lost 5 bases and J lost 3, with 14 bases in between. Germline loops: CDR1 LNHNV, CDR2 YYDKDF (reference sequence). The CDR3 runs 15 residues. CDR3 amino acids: CATSLGDGFNQPQHF. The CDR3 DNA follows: TGTGCCACCAGCTTAGGGGACGGTTTCAATCAGCCCCAGCATTTT.

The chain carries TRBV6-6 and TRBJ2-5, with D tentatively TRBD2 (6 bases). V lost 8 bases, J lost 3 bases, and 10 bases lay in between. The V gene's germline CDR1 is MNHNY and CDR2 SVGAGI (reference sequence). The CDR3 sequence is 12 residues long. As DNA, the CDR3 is TGTGCCAGCCTGGACTATGAAGAGACCCAGTACTTC. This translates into CASLDYEETQYF.

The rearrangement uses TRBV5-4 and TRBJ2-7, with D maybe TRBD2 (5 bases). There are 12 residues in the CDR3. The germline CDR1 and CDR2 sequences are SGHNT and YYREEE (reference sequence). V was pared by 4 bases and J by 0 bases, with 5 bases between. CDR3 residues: CASSGSSYEQYF. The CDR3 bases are TGTGCCAGCAGCGGGAGCTCCTACGAGCAGTACTTC.

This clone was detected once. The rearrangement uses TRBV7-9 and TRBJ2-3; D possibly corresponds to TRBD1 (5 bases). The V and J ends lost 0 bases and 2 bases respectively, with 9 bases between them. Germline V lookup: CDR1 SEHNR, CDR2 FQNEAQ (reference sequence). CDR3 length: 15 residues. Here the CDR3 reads CASSLAQGITDTQYF. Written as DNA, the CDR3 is TGTGCCAGCAGCTTAGCGCAGGGTATCACAGATACGCAGTATTTT.

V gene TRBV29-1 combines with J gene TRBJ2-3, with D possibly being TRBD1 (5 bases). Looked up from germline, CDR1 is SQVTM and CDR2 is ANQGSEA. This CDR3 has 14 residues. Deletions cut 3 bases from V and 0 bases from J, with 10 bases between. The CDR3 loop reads CSVDRVTSTDTQYF. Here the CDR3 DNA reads TGCAGCGTTGACAGGGTCACTAGCACAGATACGCAGTATTTT.

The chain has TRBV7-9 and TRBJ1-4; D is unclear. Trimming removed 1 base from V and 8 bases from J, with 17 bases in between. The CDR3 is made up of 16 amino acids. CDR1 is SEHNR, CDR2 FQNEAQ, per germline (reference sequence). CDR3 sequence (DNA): TGTGCCAGCAGCTTAGAGTCTGGAGGGTTTCAGGAAAAACTGTTTTTT. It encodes CASSLESGGFQEKLFF.

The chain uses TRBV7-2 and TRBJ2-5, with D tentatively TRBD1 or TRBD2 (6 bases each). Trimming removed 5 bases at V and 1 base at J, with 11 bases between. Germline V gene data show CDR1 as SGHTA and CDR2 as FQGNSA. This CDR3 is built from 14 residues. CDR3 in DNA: TGTGCCAGCAGCGAACGGGGGCCCCAAGAGACCCAGTACTTC. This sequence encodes CASSERGPQETQYF. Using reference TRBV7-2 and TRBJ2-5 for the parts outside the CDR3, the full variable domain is GAGVSQSPSNKVTEKGKDVELRCDPISGHTALYWYRQSLGQGLEFLIYFQGNSAPDKSGLPSDRFSAERTGGSVSTLTIQRTQQEDSAVYLCASSERGPQETQYFGPGTRLLVL.

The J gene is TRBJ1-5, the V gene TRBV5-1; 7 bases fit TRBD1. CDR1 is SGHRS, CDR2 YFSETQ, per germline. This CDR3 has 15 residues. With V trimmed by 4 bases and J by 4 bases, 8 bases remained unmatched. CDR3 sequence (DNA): TGCGCCAGCAGCACCTCCGGGACAGCAAATCAGCCCCAGCATTTT. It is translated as CASSTSGTANQPQHF.

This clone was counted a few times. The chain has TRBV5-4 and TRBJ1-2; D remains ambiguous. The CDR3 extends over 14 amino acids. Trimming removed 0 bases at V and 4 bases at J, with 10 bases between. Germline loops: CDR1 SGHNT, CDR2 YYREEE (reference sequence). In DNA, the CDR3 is TGTGCCAGCAGCTTGGATGTGGTGTCCTATGGCTACACCTTC. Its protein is CASSLDVVSYGYTF.

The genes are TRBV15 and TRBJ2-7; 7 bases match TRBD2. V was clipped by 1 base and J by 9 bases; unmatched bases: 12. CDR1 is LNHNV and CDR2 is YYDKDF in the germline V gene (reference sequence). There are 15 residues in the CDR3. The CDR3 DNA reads TGTGCCACCAGCAGAGCGGAGGGGACTAAGGGCAGGCAGTACTTC. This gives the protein CATSRAEGTKGRQYF.